This TCR beta chain was identified during a study of beta chain features in type 1 diabetes. General study results and limits: Resolution of whether HLA type affects TCRB rearrangement was not achieved here. Within each of all four CD4+ subsets, Type 1 diabetes patients had TCRB CDR3s that were moderately but significantly shorter.

Concerning this clone: Its antigen is not known.

In total, each donor contributed a single heparinised blood draw that averaged roughly 110 mL. Sorting based on CD45RO/CCR7/CD25/CD127/CD95/CD27 separated CD4+ naive, central memory, regulatory and stem cell-like memory cells. cDNA synthesis used the whole RNA isolate, giving expressed TCRB sequences. Repertoires were generated with immunoSEQ multiplex PCR, while TCRdb's copy carries only in-frame clones and drops some. The sample shows 330,000 or so clones, 14% of them seen only once. The material sequenced was central memory CD4+ T cells from blood. The source is a young man in good health.

CDR3 bases: TGTGCCAGCAGTTCCCGGACGGGAGTCGATACGCAGTATTTT. Translating it yields CASSSRTGVDTQYF. This chain links TRBV27 with TRBJ2-3, with a tentative D call TRBD2 (6 bases). The CDR3 runs to 14 residues. V dropped 4 bases and J dropped 6 bases, with 14 bases sitting between them. From germline, CDR1 is MNHEY and CDR2 SMNVEV (reference sequence).